This T cell receptor (beta chain) was observed in a study of cytomegalovirus exposure and HLA in healthy donors. Study findings and constraints: Most TCR sequences showed up rarely, but some public TCRs showed up in many donors. Investigators reported 150 to 200 TCR beta chains as tied to cytomegalovirus. That first-cohort TCR clusters tended to co-occur in the roughly 130 validation repertoires was found in a later analysis. Both high specificity and high sensitivity reportedly marked the classifier's diagnosis of cytomegalovirus status.

Note on this clone: Its antigen remains unidentified.

Germline loops: CDR1 MNHEY, CDR2 SMNVEV (reference sequence). CDR3 size: 14 residues. Germline trimming cut 6 bases from V and 4 bases from J; bases unmatched to any gene: 4. TCRdb's copy holds only in-frame clones and misses some; the assay was immunoSEQ multiplex PCR. The sample records a few hundred thousand clones, 85% to 90% being singletons. This TCR came from a woman between 18 and 29 years old in good health and CMV-seronegative. The sequencing input was PBMCs. This chain uses TRBV27 with TRBJ2-5, with TRBD2 matching 11 bases. The CDR3 is CASSPGLAGETQYF. The CDR3 nucleotides read TGTGCCAGCAGCCCAGGACTAGCGGGAGAGACCCAGTACTTC.